What follows is one T cell receptor (beta chain) and its context. The CDR3 consists of 16 residues. Germline V gene data show CDR1 as SGDLS and CDR2 as YYNGEE. V was clipped by 2 bases and J by 2 bases; unmatched bases: 5. The donors belonged to the roughly 110-subject validation cohort, separate from the roughly 700-subject first cohort. The record originates from a study of cytomegalovirus exposure and HLA in healthy donors. Some clones are missing from TCRdb's copy, which holds only in-frame ones; the method was immunoSEQ multiplex PCR. The table includes approximately 300,000 clones, 87% detected once.

The sample taken for sequencing was PBMCs. The chain recombines TRBV9 with TRBJ2-5, with TRBD2 matching 11 bases. The clonotype comes from a woman in her 30s in good health and CMV-seropositive. The CDR3 sequence: CASSVEGLAVQETQYF. CDR3 nucleotides: TGTGCCAGCAGCGTCGAGGGACTAGCGGTACAAGAGACCCAGTACTTC.